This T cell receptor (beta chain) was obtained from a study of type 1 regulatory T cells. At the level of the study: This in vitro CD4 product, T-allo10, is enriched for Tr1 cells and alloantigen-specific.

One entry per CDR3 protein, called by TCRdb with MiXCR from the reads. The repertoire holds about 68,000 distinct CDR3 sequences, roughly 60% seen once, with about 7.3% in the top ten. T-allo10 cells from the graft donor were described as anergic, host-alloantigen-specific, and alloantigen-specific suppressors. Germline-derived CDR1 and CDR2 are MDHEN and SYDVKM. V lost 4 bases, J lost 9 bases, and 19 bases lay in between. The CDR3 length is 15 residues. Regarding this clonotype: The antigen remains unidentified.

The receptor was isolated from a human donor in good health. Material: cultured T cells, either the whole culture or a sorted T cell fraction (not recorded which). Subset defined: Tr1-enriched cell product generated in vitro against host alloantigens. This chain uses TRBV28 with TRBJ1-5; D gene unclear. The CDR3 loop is CASSSRLTDLGPQHF. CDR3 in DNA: TGTGCCAGCAGTTCTCGGCTGACGGACCTGGGGCCCCAGCATTTT.